This T cell receptor beta chain was retrieved from a study of cytomegalovirus exposure and HLA in healthy donors. Points from the study as a whole: Accurate HLA-A and HLA-B prediction from TCR beta sequences was reported for most subjects. Further analysis, carried out later, found HLA-associated TCR beta chains more clonally expanded than equally common other chains. Productive rates of about 90% or about 30% were seen for most TCR beta V segments in an earlier analysis. A later analysis linked a missense DCLRE1C variant to TCR beta V- and J-gene trimming.

After removal of 1 base from V and 4 bases from J, the junction contained 3 bases not matched to a gene. The CDR3 runs 14 residues. Germline lookup yields CDR1 KGHSH and CDR2 LQKENI. Notes on this clone: The target antigen is unknown.

Amplification used 60 Vbeta primers and 13 Jbeta primers. Some clones are missing from TCRdb's copy, which holds only in-frame ones; the method was immunoSEQ multiplex PCR. The sample has 200,000 to 250,000 clones, approximately 78% seen once; the top ten hold less than 3.5%. This rearrangement joins TRBV18 to TRBJ1-1; 7 nucleotides match TRBD1. The sequence derives from a woman in her thirties or forties in good health and CMV-seronegative. Source material: PBMCs. CDR3 sequence: CASSPQGGGTEAFF. The CDR3, as DNA: TGTGCCAGCTCACCACAAGGGGGCGGCACTGAAGCTTTCTTT.